Sequencing of this TCR beta chain was carried out in a study of cytomegalovirus exposure and HLA in healthy donors. Trimming at V came to 5 bases and at J to 2 bases, leaving 8 bases not matched to a gene. The germline V gene has CDR1 SGHVS and CDR2 FQNEAQ. The CDR3 is 17 amino acids. The protocol was immunoSEQ multiplex PCR, while the TCRdb copy is restricted to in-frame clones and leaves out a portion. The sample records 150,000 to 200,000 clones, 85% being singletons. Concerning this clone: Its antigen is as yet unknown.

The validation cohort, a group of 100 to 150 subjects, included the donors and was separate from the roughly 620-subject first cohort. General study findings and limits: Subsequent analysis showed first-cohort TCR clusters tending to co-occur in some 110 validation repertoires. The study flagged some 170 TCR beta chains as cytomegalovirus-associated. Most TCR sequences were rare, but some public TCRs occurred in many donors.

This TCR was sampled from a young man in good health and CMV-seropositive. The sequenced sample was PBMCs. This chain uses TRBV7-8 with TRBJ2-3; 12 bases fit TRBD2. CDR3 protein: CASSERLAGDPTDTQYF. CDR3 sequence (DNA): TGTGCCAGCAGCGAGAGACTAGCGGGAGACCCCACAGATACGCAGTATTTT.